This T cell receptor (beta chain) was identified in a study of immune cell composition in non-small cell lung cancer. Trimming removed 6 bases from V and 5 bases from J; junction bases left unmatched: 9. Per the germline V gene, CDR1 is SGHAT and CDR2 is FQNNGV. CDR3 length: 14 residues. Comment on this clone: As yet, its antigen is unknown.

General observations from the study: Squamous lung tumours showed higher top 10 clone scores and clonality than adenocarcinomas. Tumour TCR-beta clonality showed no significant link to smoking pack-years. Squamous carcinomas (approximately 80%) more often had tumour-associated clones >0.5% than adenocarcinomas (around 35%).

This table comes from immunoSEQ multiplex PCR, and its TCRdb copy is limited to in-frame clones, with some not included. The data contain under 9,000 clones, roughly three quarters of them seen just once; the ten biggest clones take up 8.2%. Sequenced material: lung tumor tissue. This TCR was recovered from a human donor with non-small cell lung cancer. The V and J genes are TRBV11-2 and TRBJ2-7; 8 bases fit TRBD1. The CDR3 sequence is CASSRTGSKDEQYF. The CDR3 region has the DNA TGTGCCAGCAGTCGGACAGGGTCAAAGGACGAGCAGTACTTC.